These T cell receptor beta chains were read from a single sample in a study of CD8+CD57+ T cells in acquired aplastic anemia. One entry per CDR3 protein, called by TCRdb with MiXCR from the reads. There are around 150,000 distinct CDR3 sequences in the sample; around 75% occur only once, and roughly half lies in the top ten. Material: sorted CD4+, CD8+, or CD8+CD57+ T cells (not recorded which) from PBMCs. The receptors were gathered from a human donor with aplastic anemia. The CDR3 runs from the conserved cysteine through the conserved F or W. A D gene is named only where the DNA matches it firmly. Part of the rows lack a size; the others show once, few, many or a class for expanded clones.

TGCGCCAGCAGTAACTCCCTAGCGGGAGTCGGTGAGACCCAGTACTTC CASSNSLAGVGETQYF TRBD2 TRBV7-7 - TRBJ2-5
TGTGCCAGCAGCTTTATGAACACCGGGGAGCTGTTTTTT CASSFMNTGELFF - TRBV7-2 once TRBJ2-2
TGTGCCACCAGCAGAGATATTCAGCCCCAGCATTTT CATSRDIQPQHF - TRBV15 - TRBJ1-5
TGTGCCAGTAGTATATCCCGCTACGGGGAGACCCAGTACTTC CASSISRYGETQYF - TRBV19 - TRBJ2-5
TGTGCCAGCAGTCCCCAGGGTTACTATGGCTACACCTTC CASSPQGYYGYTF - TRBV2 few TRBJ1-2
TGCAGTGCTAGAGGACGAGTCGTGGGGTCACCCCTCCACTTT CSARGRVVGSPLHF - TRBV20-1 - TRBJ1-6
TGTGCCAGCAACCTCCCGGTACAGGGGGCGCGCGAGACCCAGTACTTC CASNLPVQGARETQYF TRBD1 TRBV2 - TRBJ2-5
TGTGCCAGCAGCTCAGCTAATTTCGCTAAAGCTTTCTTT CASSSANFAKAFF - TRBV7-6 - TRBJ1-1
TGTACCAGCAGCTTCGCGGGGAGAAACGAGCAGTACTTC CTSSFAGRNEQYF - TRBV7-6 - TRBJ2-7
TGTGCCAGCAGTTCTGGACAGGGTGTGGAGACCCAGTACTTC CASSSGQGVETQYF TRBD1 TRBV28 - TRBJ2-5
TGTGCCATCAGTGAGGGCAGGAGAAGCTCTGGAAACACCATATATTTT CAISEGRRSSGNTIYF - TRBV10-3 - TRBJ1-3
TGTGCCAGCAGTGGAACCCACGTGGGGCCTAACTATGGCTACACCTTC CASSGTHVGPNYGYTF - TRBV2 - TRBJ1-2
TGTGCCAGTGGGGGTGGCAATCAGCCCCAGCATTTT CASGGGNQPQHF - TRBV19 - TRBJ1-5
TGTGCCAGCAGTGGTAGGACAGGGGGCCGGGCTTTCTTT CASSGRTGGRAFF TRBD1 TRBV2 - TRBJ1-1
TGTGCCAGCAGTGACCTAGCGGGAGGGACCCAGTACTTC CASSDLAGGTQYF TRBD2 TRBV6-4 - TRBJ2-5
TGCGCCAGCAGCTTGGACCCTCAGGTAGCTTCACCCCTCCACTTT CASSLDPQVASPLHF - TRBV5-1 few TRBJ1-6
TGCAGCGTTGACACTGAAGCTTTCTTT CSVDTEAFF - TRBV29-1 - TRBJ1-1
TGTGCCAGCAGCTTAAACGTGGGGGAGACCCAGTACTTC CASSLNVGETQYF - TRBV7-3 once TRBJ2-5
TGTGCCAGCAGCGTAGGAGGGACGATGGGGCCTGAAGCTTTCTTT CASSVGGTMGPEAFF - TRBV9 - TRBJ1-1
TGTGCCAGCAGTGTAGGAGGCAATGAGCAGTTCTTC CASSVGGNEQFF - TRBV2 - TRBJ2-1
TGTGCCAGCAGGCGGACTAGCGGGAGCACAGATACGCAGTATTTT CASRRTSGSTDTQYF TRBD2 TRBV12-3/TRBV12-4 few TRBJ2-3
TGTGCCAGCAGCGACCAACAACAGGATCCCTATGGCTACACCTTC CASSDQQQDPYGYTF - TRBV7-9 - TRBJ1-2
TGTGCCAGCAGTTGGCGAGAGGGGGAACAAGAGACCCAGTACTTC CASSWREGEQETQYF - TRBV6-5 many TRBJ2-5
TGTGCCACCAGTGACCCTGTTGTGGGACAGGGATTCTATGGCTACACCTTC CATSDPVVGQGFYGYTF TRBD1 TRBV24-1 once TRBJ1-2
TGTGCCAGCAGCTTGGGAGGGGGGGCGAATGAGCAGTTCTTC CASSLGGGANEQFF - TRBV19 - TRBJ2-1
TGTGCCACTGGCGAGGGGCAGCCCCAGCATTTT CATGEGQPQHF - TRBV19 - TRBJ1-5
TGTGCCATCAGTGTGAACCGGGACTTCCAAGCCGGGGAGCTGTTTTTT CAISVNRDFQAGELFF - TRBV10-3 - TRBJ2-2
TGTGCCAGCAGCCAACAGGGTTTGGCGACCCAGTACTTC CASSQQGLATQYF - TRBV14 - TRBJ2-5
TGTGCCAGCCCCCTCACAGAGGGACAGGGCTACACCTTC CASPLTEGQGYTF TRBD1 TRBV7-9 - TRBJ1-2
TGTGCCACCAGTGATTTGTTTGGCTACACCTTC CATSDLFGYTF - TRBV24-1 few TRBJ1-2
TGTGCCAGCGGTTCGGCGGGGGGTGCAGATACGCAGTATTTT CASGSAGGADTQYF TRBD2 TRBV10-3 - TRBJ2-3
TGCAGTGCTAGAGCCTCCCGAAACATTCAGTACTTC CSARASRNIQYF - TRBV20-1 - TRBJ2-4
TGTGCCAGCAGCTTACAGTCAGAGACCCAGTACTTC CASSLQSETQYF - TRBV5-1 few TRBJ2-5
TGTGCCATCAGTGCCCGGACAGGGGGGACTGAAGCTTTCTTT CAISARTGGTEAFF TRBD1 TRBV10-3 - TRBJ1-1
TGTGCCAGCAGTTATGGACAGAGGACCTACGAGCAGTACTTC CASSYGQRTYEQYF - TRBV27 few TRBJ2-7
TGTGCCACCAGCAGAAGTCGAACAGTAAATAATTCACCCCTCCACTTT CATSRSRTVNNSPLHF - TRBV15 few TRBJ1-6
TGTGCCAGCAGCTTGGCCGGGACGGCCGCCTACGAGCAGTACTTC CASSLAGTAAYEQYF - TRBV5-5 - TRBJ2-7